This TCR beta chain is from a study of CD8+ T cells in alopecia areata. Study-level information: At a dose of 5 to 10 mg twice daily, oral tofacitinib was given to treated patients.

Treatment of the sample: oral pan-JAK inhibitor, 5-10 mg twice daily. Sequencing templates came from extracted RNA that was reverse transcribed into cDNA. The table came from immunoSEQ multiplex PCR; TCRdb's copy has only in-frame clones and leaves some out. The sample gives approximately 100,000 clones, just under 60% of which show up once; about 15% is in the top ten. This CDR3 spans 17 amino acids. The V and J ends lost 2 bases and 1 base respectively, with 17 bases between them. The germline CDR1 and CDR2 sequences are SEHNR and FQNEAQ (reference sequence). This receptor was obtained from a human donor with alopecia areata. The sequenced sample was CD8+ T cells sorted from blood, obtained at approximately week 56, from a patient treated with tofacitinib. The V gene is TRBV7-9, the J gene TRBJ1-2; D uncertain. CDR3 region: CASSLQSREGGNYGYTF. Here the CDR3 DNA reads TGTGCCAGCAGCTTACAATCAAGGGAAGGCGGTAACTATGGCTACACCTTC.